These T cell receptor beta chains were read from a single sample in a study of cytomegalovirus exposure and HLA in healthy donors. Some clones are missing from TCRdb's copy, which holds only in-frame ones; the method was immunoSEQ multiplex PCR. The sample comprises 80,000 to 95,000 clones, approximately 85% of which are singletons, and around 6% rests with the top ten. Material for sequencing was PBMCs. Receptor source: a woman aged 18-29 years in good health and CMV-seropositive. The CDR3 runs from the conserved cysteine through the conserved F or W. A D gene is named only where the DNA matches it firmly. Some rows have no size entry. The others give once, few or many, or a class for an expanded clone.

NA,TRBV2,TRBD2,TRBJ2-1,CASSEVRGSLDEQFF,TGTGCCAGCAGTGAAGTCCGCGGGAGTCTCGATGAGCAGTTCTTC
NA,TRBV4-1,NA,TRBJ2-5,CASSQPGQETQYF,TGCGCCAGCAGCCAACCGGGCCAAGAGACCCAGTACTTC
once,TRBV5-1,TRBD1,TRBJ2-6,CASYTGGSGANVLTF,TGCGCCAGCTATACAGGGGGCTCTGGGGCCAACGTCCTGACTTTC
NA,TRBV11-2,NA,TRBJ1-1,CASSLVTGNTEAFF,TGTGCCAGCAGCTTAGTTACAGGGAACACTGAAGCTTTCTTT
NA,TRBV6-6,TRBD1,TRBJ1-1,CASISGQVRLNTEAFF,TGTGCCAGCATTTCGGGACAGGTACGTTTGAACACTGAAGCTTTCTTT
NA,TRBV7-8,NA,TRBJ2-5,CASSFRTGIWSQETQYF,TGTGCCAGCAGCTTTCGAACAGGGATTTGGTCTCAAGAGACCCAGTACTTC
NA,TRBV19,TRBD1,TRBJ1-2,CASSTGPHYGYTF,TGTGCCAGTTCGACAGGGCCGCACTATGGCTACACCTTC
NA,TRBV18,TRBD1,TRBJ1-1,CASSTGENTEAFF,TGTGCCAGCTCAACAGGGGAGAACACTGAAGCTTTCTTT
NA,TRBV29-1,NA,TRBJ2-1,CSAMAGTEQFF,TGCAGCGCTATGGCCGGGACAGAGCAGTTCTTC
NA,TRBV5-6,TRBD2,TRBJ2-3,CASRTGLAVNTDTQYF,TGTGCCAGCAGGACTGGACTAGCGGTTAACACAGATACGCAGTATTTT
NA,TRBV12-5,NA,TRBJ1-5,CASGFDSYSNQPQHF,TGTGCTAGTGGTTTTGACAGTTATAGCAATCAGCCCCAGCATTTT
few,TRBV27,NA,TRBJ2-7,CASTTFGGPRLERVAYF,TGTGCCAGCACCACTTTCGGTGGTCCCAGACTAGAACGAGTGGCGTACTTC
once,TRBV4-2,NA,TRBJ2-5,CASSQVGKYQETQYF,TGTGCCAGCAGCCAAGTCGGGAAGTACCAAGAGACCCAGTACTTC
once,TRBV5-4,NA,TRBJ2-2,CASSLGLVVAGELFF,TGTGCCAGCAGCTTGGGACTAGTCGTGGCCGGGGAGCTGTTTTTT
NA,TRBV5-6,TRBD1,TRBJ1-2,CASSPYPGGGNGYTF,TGTGCCAGCAGCCCCTACCCGGGAGGGGGCAATGGCTACACCTTC
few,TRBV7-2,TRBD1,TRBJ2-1,CASSVTGTARYNEQFF,TGTGCCAGCAGCGTAACCGGGACAGCTCGCTACAATGAGCAGTTCTTC
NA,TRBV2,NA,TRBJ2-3,CASSDGTRYTDTQYF,TGTGCCAGCAGTGACGGGACAAGGTACACAGATACGCAGTATTTT
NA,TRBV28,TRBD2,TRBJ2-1,CASSLRTSGNNEQFF,TGTGCCAGCAGTTTGCGGACTAGCGGAAACAATGAGCAGTTCTTC
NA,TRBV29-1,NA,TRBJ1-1,CSVESRSWETNTEAFF,TGCAGCGTAGAATCCCGGAGCTGGGAGACGAACACTGAAGCTTTCTTT
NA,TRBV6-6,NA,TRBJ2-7,CASSYGQNYEQYF,TGTGCCAGCAGTTATGGGCAGAACTACGAGCAGTACTTC
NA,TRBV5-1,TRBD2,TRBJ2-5,CASNIGGVQETQYF,TGCGCCAGCAATATCGGGGGGGTTCAAGAGACCCAGTACTTC
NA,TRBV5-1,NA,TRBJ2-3,CASSPGLSTDTQYF,TGCGCCAGCAGCCCGGGACTGAGCACAGATACGCAGTATTTT
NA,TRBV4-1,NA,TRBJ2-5,CASSQGEAIETQYF,TGCGCCAGCAGCCAAGGGGAGGCAATAGAGACCCAGTACTTC
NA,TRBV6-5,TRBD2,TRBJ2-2,CASKASGPHGGELFF,TGTGCCAGCAAAGCTAGCGGGCCACATGGGGGGGAGCTGTTTTTT
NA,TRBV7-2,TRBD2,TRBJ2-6,CASSLSGTNSGANVLTF,TGTGCCAGCAGCTTATCAGGGACTAACTCTGGGGCCAACGTCCTGACTTTC
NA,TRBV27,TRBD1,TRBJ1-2,CASTISWTGGYGYTF,TGTGCCAGCACCATCTCCTGGACAGGGGGATATGGCTACACCTTC
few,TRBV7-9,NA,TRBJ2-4,CASSLGAGVAKNIQYF,TGTGCCAGCAGCTTAGGGGCAGGGGTGGCCAAAAACATTCAGTACTTC
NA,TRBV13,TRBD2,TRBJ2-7,CASSSGGGGPNYEQYF,TGTGCCAGCAGCTCCGGCGGCGGGGGGCCTAACTACGAGCAGTACTTC
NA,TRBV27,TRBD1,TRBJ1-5,CASRPDRGSNQPQHF,TGTGCCAGCAGACCCGACAGGGGTAGCAATCAGCCCCAGCATTTT
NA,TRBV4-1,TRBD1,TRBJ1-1,CASSQVGQGASRGTEAFF,TGCGCCAGCAGCCAAGTGGGACAGGGGGCGAGCCGGGGCACTGAAGCTTTCTTT
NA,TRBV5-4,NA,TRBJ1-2,CASSPYMEGDGYTF,TGTGCCAGCAGTCCCTATATGGAGGGCGATGGCTACACCTTC
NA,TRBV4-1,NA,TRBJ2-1,CASSLPGLRDEQFF,TGCGCCAGCAGCCTACCGGGACTTCGTGATGAGCAGTTCTTC
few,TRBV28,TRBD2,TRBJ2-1,CASSRGVPGLAGVNSYNEQFF,TGTGCCAGCAGCCGAGGGGTCCCGGGACTAGCGGGAGTAAACTCCTACAATGAGCAGTTCTTC
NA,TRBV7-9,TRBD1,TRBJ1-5,CASSFTTGQGVHSNQPQHF,TGTGCCAGCAGCTTTACCACGGGACAGGGGGTTCATAGCAATCAGCCCCAGCATTTT
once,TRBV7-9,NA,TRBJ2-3,CASSPIRGVEGTQYF,TGTGCCAGCAGCCCCATCCGCGGGGTTGAGGGTACGCAGTATTTT
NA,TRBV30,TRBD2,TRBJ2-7,CAWAKAGGSYEQYF,TGTGCCTGGGCTAAAGCGGGAGGTTCATACGAGCAGTACTTC
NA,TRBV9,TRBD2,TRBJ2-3,CASSARLAPDTQYF,TGTGCCAGCAGCGCCCGACTAGCCCCCGATACGCAGTATTTT
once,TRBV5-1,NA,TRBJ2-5,CASSRGEAQETQYF,TGCGCCAGCAGCCGAGGGGAGGCCCAAGAGACCCAGTACTTC
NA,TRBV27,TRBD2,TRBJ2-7,CASSVSGGAYEQYF,TGTGCCAGCAGTGTTAGCGGGGGGGCTTACGAGCAGTACTTC
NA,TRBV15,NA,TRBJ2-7,CATSRQHLSYEQYF,TGTGCCACCAGCAGACAACATTTAAGCTACGAGCAGTACTTC
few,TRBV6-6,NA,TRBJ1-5,CASSYHGRGAGQPQHF,TGTGCCAGCAGTTACCACGGGCGGGGGGCAGGACAGCCCCAGCATTTT
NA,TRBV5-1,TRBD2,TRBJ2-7,CASSWGGSYEQYF,TGCGCCAGCAGCTGGGGGGGAAGCTACGAGCAGTACTTC
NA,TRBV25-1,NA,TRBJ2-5,CASSWITGLETQYF,TGTGCCAGCAGTTGGATTACAGGGTTGGAGACCCAGTACTTC
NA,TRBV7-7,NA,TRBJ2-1,CASSLGISTYNEQFF,TGTGCTAGCAGCTTAGGAATTAGCACGTACAATGAGCAGTTCTTC
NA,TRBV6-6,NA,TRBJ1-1,CASSRSGRTEAFF,TGTGCCAGCAGTAGATCTGGGAGGACTGAAGCTTTCTTT
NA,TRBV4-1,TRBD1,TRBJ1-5,CASSQGQGSYQPQHF,TGCGCCAGCAGCCAAGGACAGGGATCGTATCAGCCCCAGCATTTT
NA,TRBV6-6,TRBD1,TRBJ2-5,CASSYTDRLGETQYF,TGTGCCAGCAGTTACACGGACAGGTTAGGGGAGACCCAGTACTTC